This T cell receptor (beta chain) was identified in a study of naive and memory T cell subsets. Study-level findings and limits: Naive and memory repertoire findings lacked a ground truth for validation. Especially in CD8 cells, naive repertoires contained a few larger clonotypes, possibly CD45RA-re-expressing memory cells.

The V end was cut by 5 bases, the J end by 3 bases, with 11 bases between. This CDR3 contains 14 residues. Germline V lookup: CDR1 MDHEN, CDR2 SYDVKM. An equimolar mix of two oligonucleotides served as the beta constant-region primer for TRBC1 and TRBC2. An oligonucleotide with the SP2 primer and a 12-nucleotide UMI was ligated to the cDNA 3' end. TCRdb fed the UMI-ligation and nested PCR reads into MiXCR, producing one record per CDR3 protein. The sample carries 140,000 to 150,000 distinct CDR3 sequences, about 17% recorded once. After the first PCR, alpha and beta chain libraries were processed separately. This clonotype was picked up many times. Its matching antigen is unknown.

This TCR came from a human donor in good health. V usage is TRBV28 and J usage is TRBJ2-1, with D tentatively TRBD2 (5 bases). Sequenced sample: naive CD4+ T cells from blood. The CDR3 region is CASSPPDFYNEQFF. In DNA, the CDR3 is TGTGCCAGCAGTCCCCCGGACTTCTACAATGAGCAGTTCTTC.